Presented here are 7 T cell receptor beta chains from one specimen sequenced in a study of cytomegalovirus exposure and HLA in healthy donors. PCR employed 60 Vbeta and 13 Jbeta primers. The table came from immunoSEQ multiplex PCR; TCRdb's copy has only in-frame clones and leaves some out. The sample has approximately 300,000 clones, 84% seen once. What was sequenced was PBMCs. These receptors all come from a middle-aged woman in good health and CMV-seropositive.

The chain couples TRBV30 to TRBJ2-3; 7 nucleotides line up with TRBD2. The length of the CDR3 is 14 residues. V dropped 3 bases and J dropped 2; count of bases not matched to a gene: 5. The germline V gene has CDR1 GTSNPN and CDR2 SVGIG (reference sequence). DNA for the CDR3: TGTGCCTGGAGCGTTAGCGGGCTCACAGATACGCAGTATTTT. It specifies CAWSVSGLTDTQYF. Combining the CDR3 with reference TRBV30 and TRBJ2-3 gives the whole variable domain SQTIHQWPATLVQPVGSPLSLECTVEGTSNPNLYWYRQAAGRGLQLLFYSVGIGQISSEVPQNLSASRPQDRQFILSSKKLLLSDSGFYLCAWSVSGLTDTQYFGPGTRLTVL.

The V and J genes are TRBV5-1 and TRBJ2-1; D is undetermined. The CDR3 sequence is 14 residues long. The ends were cut back, 0 bases at V and 5 bases at J, with 9 bases in the middle. CDR1 and CDR2 from the germline V gene are SGHRS and YFSETQ. DNA for the CDR3: TGCGCCAGCAGCTTGGTAACAGCAGACAATGAGCAGTTCTTC. It specifies CASSLVTADNEQFF.

This clone showed up just once. The chain has TRBV7-8 and TRBJ1-3, with D possibly TRBD1 on 5 matching bases. Per germline, CDR1 SGHVS and CDR2 FQNEAQ. This CDR3 is built from 18 residues. Trimming took off 2 bases at V and 4 bases at J, with 21 bases between the two ends. The CDR3 region is CASSLMSLGPGSGNTIYF. The CDR3 DNA follows: TGTGCCAGCAGCTTAATGAGTTTGGGGCCGGGTTCCGGAAACACCATATATTTT.

V is TRBV6-5 and J is TRBJ2-1; a weak D match, TRBD2 (6 bases). This CDR3 spans 16 amino acids. Deletions cut 2 bases from V and 1 base from J, with 12 bases between. Germline loops: CDR1 MNHEY, CDR2 SVGAGI. CDR3 sequence reads: CASSYTSGVSYNEQFF. The CDR3 DNA follows: TGTGCCAGCAGTTACACCTCGGGAGTTTCCTACAATGAGCAGTTCTTC.

The V call is TRBV5-1, the J call TRBJ2-7; TRBD2 agrees at 10 bases. V lost 1 base, J lost 6 bases, and 7 bases stayed unmatched. Per germline, CDR1 SGHRS and CDR2 YFSETQ. The CDR3 spans 15 residues. CDR3 DNA sequence: TGCGCCAGCAGCTTGACTAGCGGGATCTGGGGCGAGCAGTACTTC. Translating it yields CASSLTSGIWGEQYF.

The genes are TRBV29-1 and TRBJ2-7, with TRBD1 matching 8 bases. This CDR3 is 14 amino acids long. V lost 4 bases to trimming and J lost 9 bases; unmatched junction nucleotides: 14. Germline V CDR1 and CDR2: SQVTM, ANQGSEA. The CDR3 DNA reads as TGCAGCGTTGTAGCAGGACAGGGTTTATCCGGGCAGTACTTC. Translated, it gives CSVVAGQGLSGQYF.

This chain links TRBV6-6 with TRBJ2-7, with D perhaps TRBD1 (6 bases). The CDR3 is 16 residues long. CDR1 and CDR2 (germline): MNHNY, SVGAGI (reference sequence). Trimming left V 0 bases short and J 8 bases short, with 20 bases between. As DNA, the CDR3 is TGTGCCAGCAGTTACTCGATGGAGGCCAGGGGAGACAAGCAGTACTTC. Its translation: CASSYSMEARGDKQYF.